This T cell receptor beta chain derives from a study of blood T cell repertoires in COVID-19. Study-level background: Samples of COVID-19 (acute and convalescent) were obtained from the United States, Italy and Spain.

Trimming took off 3 bases at V and 3 bases at J, with 15 bases between the two ends. This CDR3 is 15 amino acids long. Germline V gene sequence: CDR1 LNHDA, CDR2 SQIVND (reference sequence). Assay used: immunoSEQ multiplex PCR; TCRdb lists only in-frame clones, some missing. The sample has approximately 350,000 clones, 65% to 85% seen once; the top ten hold just under 3%. This clone was detected only once. V and J are TRBV19 and TRBJ2-7; maybe TRBD2 (5 bases). Sequences were obtained from peripheral blood. This TCR was recovered from a man aged 25 to 40 with active or convalescent COVID-19. In nucleotides, the CDR3 is TGTGCCAGTAGTATTTACGTGGGAGAGCACTACGAGCAGTACTTC. Protein: CASSIYVGEHYEQYF. The full variable domain, completed using reference TRBV19 and TRBJ2-7, is DGGITQSPKYLFRKEGQNVTLSCEQNLNHDAMYWYRQDPGQGLRLIYYSQIVNDFQKGDIAEGYSVSREKKESFPLTVTSAQKNPTAFYLCASSIYVGEHYEQYFGPGTRLTVT.